This TCR beta chain was sequenced in a study of blood T cells in healthy people across ages. J gave up 0 bases and V 4 bases, and 7 bases lay outside the gene matches. This CDR3 spans 15 amino acids. Germline assignment: CDR1 GTSNPN and CDR2 SVGIG (reference sequence). The authors ran a second PCR of about 6 to 11 cycles using a sample-barcoded 5' primer and a J-beta primer mix. Each cDNA molecule, via a template-switch adaptor with 12 random nucleotides, was tagged. Each CDR3 protein gets one entry after TCRdb re-called the 5' RACE reads with MiXCR. The sample has hundreds of thousands of distinct CDR3 sequences; around half are singletons. Each sample provided at least 6 micrograms of extracted total RNA.

The sequencing sample was made of blood. This receptor was obtained from a woman in her sixties or seventies in good health. The chain joins TRBV30 to TRBJ1-1, with 8 bases lining up with TRBD1. The DNA for the CDR3 is TGTGCCTGGATCCAGGGGGCCAAAATGAACACTGAAGCTTTCTTT. Translated: CAWIQGAKMNTEAFF. The whole variable domain, remainder taken from reference TRBV30 and TRBJ1-1, is SQTIHQWPATLVQPVGSPLSLECTVEGTSNPNLYWYRQAAGRGLQLLFYSVGIGQISSEVPQNLSASRPQDRQFILSSKKLLLSDSGFYLCAWIQGAKMNTEAFFGQGTRLTVV.